This T cell receptor (beta chain) was sequenced during a study of neurological immune-mediated disorders. The study's findings and limits: Expanded clones shared no identical CDR3 amino acid sequences across subjects, which suggested private TCR-beta repertoires in all groups.

This clonotype came up many times. What it binds is unknown. TCRdb independently ran MiXCR on the 5' RACE reads; one entry per CDR3 protein. This table has 84,000 or so distinct CDR3 sequences, 10% appearing once. CDR3 length equals 12 residues. The germline gives CDR1 SGHTA, CDR2 FQGTGA. The V end lost 5 bases, the J end lost 6 bases, and 7 bases lay between the germline ends. Sequencing used PBMCs. The chain couples TRBV7-3 to TRBJ2-2; D call uncertain. This clonotype originated in a man aged 35 to 55 in good health. Here the CDR3 reads CASSPFAGELFF. CDR3 in DNA: TGTGCCAGCAGCCCTTTCGCCGGGGAGCTGTTTTTT.